The entry that follows covers one T cell receptor beta chain sequence. V was cut by 3 bases and J by 1 base, with 12 bases left in between. The CDR3 contains 15 residues. Germline loops: CDR1 SGHNT, CDR2 YYREEE (reference sequence). Primers included in the PCR were 60 Vbeta and 13 Jbeta primers. TCRdb's table, derived via immunoSEQ multiplex PCR, lists solely in-frame clones and lacks some. The top ten hold 13% to 15% of the sample, which has about 100,000 clones, around 72% seen once. The data were obtained in a study of cytomegalovirus exposure and HLA in healthy donors. The genes are TRBV5-4 and TRBJ2-3, with D maybe TRBD1 (6 bases). The sample taken for sequencing was PBMCs. This sequence originates from a male donor in good health and CMV-seropositive. DNA for the CDR3: TGTGCCAGCAGCTCCAAGGACAGAGGCACAGATACGCAGTATTTT. This sequence encodes CASSSKDRGTDTQYF.